These 24 T cell receptor beta chains originate from one sample sequenced in a study of vaccination effects on CD4 cells after COVID-19. No antigen has been identified for these receptors. TCRdb's table, derived via immunoSEQ multiplex PCR, lists solely in-frame clones and lacks some. This sample has 40,000 to 55,000 clones, with 60% to 80% found just once. When around nine days of culture had elapsed, CD4+ T cells were isolated. This specimen consisted of CD4+ T cells from PBMCs cultured without peptide, obtained before COVID-19 vaccination. The receptors were sampled from a human donor who had a prior SARS-CoV-2 infection.

The chain uses TRBV9 and TRBJ2-1; 10 nucleotides line up with TRBD2. Per the germline V gene, CDR1 is SGDLS and CDR2 is YYNGEE. The CDR3 runs to 18 residues. Unmatched junction bases numbered 7, after V lost 0 bases and J lost 1 base. This chain's CDR3 is CASSVGSSGRSSYNEQFF. CDR3 nucleotide sequence: TGTGCCAGCAGCGTAGGGTCTAGCGGGAGAAGTTCCTACAATGAGCAGTTCTTC.

The chain has TRBV3-1 (or the pseudogene TRBV3-2) and TRBJ2-7; tentatively, D is TRBD2 (6 bases). Germline CDR1 and CDR2: LGHDT and YNNKEL (reference sequence). CDR3 size: 14 residues. Trimming took off 4 bases at V and 11 bases at J, with 21 bases between the two ends. The CDR3 protein is CASSPYSGAGGEYF. The CDR3 DNA follows: TGTGCCAGCAGCCCCTACTCCGGGGCTGGCGGGGAGTACTTC.

The chain combines TRBV18 with TRBJ2-7; D remains unclear. The CDR3 consists of 13 residues. Looked up from germline, CDR1 is KGHSH and CDR2 is LQKENI. Trimming pared 5 bases from V and 1 base from J, leaving 9 bases between. This CDR3 reads CASSAALSYEQYF. The CDR3, as DNA: TGTGCCAGCTCAGCCGCTCTTTCCTACGAGCAGTACTTC.

This clone occurred once. The chain carries TRBV5-1 and TRBJ1-4; no clear D gene. Per germline, CDR1 SGHRS and CDR2 YFSETQ. This CDR3 has 16 residues. V lost 1 base and J 0 bases, leaving 10 bases between the germline ends. CDR3: CASSLMPSPTNEKLFF. The CDR3 coding sequence is TGCGCCAGCAGCTTGATGCCCTCCCCAACTAATGAAAAACTGTTTTTT.

In this sample, this clone turned up a few times. V and J are TRBV5-6 and TRBJ2-1; 9 nucleotides agree with TRBD2. CDR1 and CDR2 (germline): SGHDT, YYEEEE. The CDR3 is 16 amino acids. Trimming cost V 5 bases and J 0 bases; bases outside gene matches: 6. As DNA, the CDR3 is TGTGCCAGCAGAGAGGGACTAGCCATCTCCTACAATGAGCAGTTCTTC. This encodes CASREGLAISYNEQFF.

The V call is TRBV18, the J call TRBJ2-1; D unresolved. CDR1 is KGHSH and CDR2 is LQKENI in the germline V gene. This CDR3 has 13 residues. The V end was cut by 2 bases, the J end by 5 bases, with 7 bases between. The CDR3 DNA is TGTGCCAGCTCACCATCTGCGGACAATGAGCAGTTCTTC. Translating it yields CASSPSADNEQFF.

This chain uses TRBV5-4 with TRBJ1-1; 8 nucleotides agree with TRBD1. V gave up 3 bases and J gave up 8 bases; unmatched junction bases: 18. There are 17 residues in the CDR3. Germline assignment: CDR1 SGHNT and CDR2 YYREEE (reference sequence). CDR3 protein: CASSSDPRTGRNAEAFF. The DNA of the CDR3 is TGTGCCAGCAGCTCAGACCCTAGGACAGGGAGGAACGCCGAAGCTTTCTTT.

The chain carries TRBV11-3 and TRBJ2-7; possibly TRBD1 for D (6 bases). The CDR3 is made up of 14 amino acids. Germline CDR1 and CDR2: SGHNT and YENEEA. With 5 bases removed from V and 5 bases from J, the gap between germline ends came to 16 bases. CDR3 sequence: CASSAGQSSDEQYF. CDR3 DNA: TGTGCCAGCAGCGCCGGACAGAGTTCGGACGAGCAGTACTTC.

V gene TRBV4-3 combines with J gene TRBJ2-1, with TRBD2 matching over 11 bases. There are 19 residues in the CDR3. Trimming cost V 3 bases and J 4 bases; bases outside gene matches: 14. Germline V gene sequence: CDR1 LGHNA, CDR2 YSLEER. The CDR3 loop is CASSHHWKLAGVTYNEQFF. The CDR3 DNA reads TGCGCCAGCAGCCACCACTGGAAACTAGCGGGAGTCACTTACAATGAGCAGTTCTTC.

CDR3 sequence reads: CASSQDWGGRVISGNTIYF. In DNA form, the CDR3 reads TGTGCCAGCAGCCAAGATTGGGGTGGTAGGGTGATATCTGGAAACACCATATATTTT. This chain links TRBV4-2 with TRBJ1-3; no firm D call. The CDR3 has 19 residues. Germline-derived CDR1 and CDR2 are LGHNA and YNFKEQ. Deletions cut 0 bases from V and 1 base from J, with 19 bases between.

The J gene is TRBJ1-1, the V gene TRBV7-2, with TRBD1 matching 7 bases. After removal of 3 bases from V and 2 bases from J, the junction contained 9 bases not matched to a gene. The CDR3 length is 16 residues. CDR1 is SGHTA, CDR2 FQGNSA, per germline. The CDR3 nucleotides read TGTGCCAGCAGCTTCCCGCCCGGGACAGCAAACACTGAAGCTTTCTTT. Its protein is CASSFPPGTANTEAFF.

The rearrangement uses TRBV5-1 and TRBJ2-1; D perhaps matches TRBD1 (5 bases). This CDR3 has 14 amino acids. The germline V and J ends were trimmed by 1 base and 3 bases, with 8 bases remaining between them. Per germline, CDR1 SGHRS and CDR2 YFSETQ. The CDR3 bases are TGCGCCAGCAGCTTGCAGGGTGGCTACAATGAGCAGTTCTTC. Protein product: CASSLQGGYNEQFF.

The chain couples TRBV19 to TRBJ2-2; D is perhaps TRBD2 (5 bases). Per the germline V gene, CDR1 is LNHDA and CDR2 is SQIVND (reference sequence). V lost 6 bases and J 6 bases, leaving 20 bases between the germline ends. CDR3 length equals 16 residues. This CDR3 is CASRVGYLASPGELFF. The DNA for the CDR3 is TGTGCCAGTAGGGTGGGGTACCTAGCTTCCCCCGGGGAGCTGTTTTTT.

This clone appeared a few times. The gene calls are TRBV27 and TRBJ2-5; TRBD1 is a possible D gene (6 bases). Between the trimmed V and J ends, which lost 4 bases and 4 bases, there was a span of 10 bases. CDR1 and CDR2 from the germline V gene are MNHEY and SMNVEV (reference sequence). The CDR3 contains 13 residues. The CDR3 bases are TGTGCCAGCAGTTCACAGGGTAGAGAGACCCAGTACTTC. Protein: CASSSQGRETQYF.

This chain connects TRBV3-1 (or the pseudogene TRBV3-2) to TRBJ2-1; possible D gene TRBD2, 6 bases. V dropped 0 bases and J dropped 10 bases, with 31 bases sitting between them. The CDR3 is made up of 20 amino acids. CDR1 and CDR2 from the germline V gene are LGHDT and YNNKEL (reference sequence). CDR3 nucleotide sequence: TGTGCCAGCAGCCAAGACCCGCCGAGGAGGGCTGGCCCTGACCGTCAAGAGCAGTTCTTC. Translated, it gives CASSQDPPRRAGPDRQEQFF.

The rearrangement uses TRBV6-6 and TRBJ2-6; TRBD1 is a possible D gene (5 bases). V was trimmed by 6 bases and J by 0 bases, leaving 9 bases between them. This CDR3 has 15 amino acids. Germline V gene lookup returns CDR1 MNHNY and CDR2 SVGAGI (reference sequence). The CDR3 DNA is TGTGCCAGCAGAACAGGAAACTCTGGGGCCAACGTCCTGACTTTC. Translation gives CASRTGNSGANVLTF.

The chain carries TRBV9 and TRBJ1-3; unclear D gene. CDR3 length: 14 amino acids. In germline, CDR1 is SGDLS, CDR2 YYNGEE. Trimming cost V 2 bases and J 2 bases, with 8 bases left between them. Written as DNA, the CDR3 is TGTGCCAGCAGCGTGTGGGGAACTGGAAACACCATATATTTT. Protein product: CASSVWGTGNTIYF. Supplemented by reference TRBV9 and TRBJ1-3, the full variable domain reads DSGVTQTPKHLITATGQRVTLRCSPRSGDLSVYWYQQSLDQGLQFLIQYYNGEERAKGNILERFSAQQFPDLHSELNLSSLELGDSALYFCASSVWGTGNTIYFGEGSWLTVV.

This clone was picked up a small number of times. V gene TRBV19 combines with J gene TRBJ1-3; D not resolved. This CDR3 contains 14 residues. Germline CDR1 is LNHDA and CDR2 is SQIVND (reference sequence). The V and J ends lost 4 bases and 4 bases respectively, with 11 bases between them. The CDR3 coding sequence is TGTGCCAGTAGTAGCAGTCCCAGAGGAAACACCATATATTTT. It specifies CASSSSPRGNTIYF.

This clone has a single count. The gene calls are TRBV9 and TRBJ2-7; TRBD2 matches 9 bases. Germline lookup yields CDR1 SGDLS and CDR2 YYNGEE. V trimming: 0 bases; J trimming: 1 base; junction bases outside the gene matches: 2. This CDR3 is 15 amino acids long. CDR3 sequence reads: CASSVGLAGSYEQYF. The CDR3 DNA reads TGTGCCAGCAGCGTAGGTCTAGCGGGGTCCTACGAGCAGTACTTC.

This chain uses TRBV9 with TRBJ1-2; tentative D call: TRBD1 (5 bases). V was clipped by 5 bases and J by 5 bases, with 19 bases between them. The CDR3 covers 15 residues. Germline CDR1 and CDR2: SGDLS and YYNGEE. CDR3 residues: CASSAHEQAIYGYTF. In DNA, the CDR3 is TGTGCCAGCAGTGCTCACGAACAGGCTATTTATGGCTACACCTTC.

This clone appeared a single time. The genes are TRBV7-9 and TRBJ2-7; the D gene could be TRBD1 or TRBD2 (6 bases each). V lost 4 bases to trimming and J lost 6 bases, with 16 bases between them. The CDR3 is made up of 14 amino acids. Germline-derived CDR1 and CDR2 are SEHNR and FQNEAQ (reference sequence). CDR3 in DNA: TGTGCCAGCAGCTATAGCCCCGGGGGCGGCGAGCAGTACTTC. Its translation: CASSYSPGGGEQYF.

The chain couples TRBV18 to TRBJ2-1; 10 bases align to TRBD2. The trim removed 3 bases at V and 10 bases at J, leaving 9 bases unmatched. This CDR3 is built from 15 residues. The V gene's germline CDR1 is KGHSH and CDR2 LQKENI. CDR3 sequence (DNA): TGTGCCAGCTCACCGGCTAGCGGGAGCTTACGGGAGCAGTTCTTC. It specifies CASSPASGSLREQFF.

The rearrangement links TRBV24-1 to TRBJ2-3, with D hard to call. V lost 4 bases, J lost 4 bases, and 14 bases lay in between. The CDR3 sequence is 15 residues long. Germline V gene data show CDR1 as KGHDR and CDR2 as SFDVKD. The CDR3 DNA is TGTGCCACCAGTGACCATTCCTATTCGGCAGATACGCAGTATTTT. Amino acid sequence: CATSDHSYSADTQYF.

The V gene is TRBV3-1 (or the pseudogene TRBV3-2), the J gene TRBJ2-3, with 10 bases identical to TRBD1. Germline lookup yields CDR1 LGHDT and CDR2 YNNKEL (reference sequence). Trimming removed 1 base from V and 4 bases from J; junction bases left unmatched: 2. This CDR3 is built from 15 residues. This CDR3 reads CASSQVTGGADTQYF. In nucleotides, the CDR3 is TGTGCCAGCAGCCAAGTGACAGGGGGCGCAGATACGCAGTATTTT.